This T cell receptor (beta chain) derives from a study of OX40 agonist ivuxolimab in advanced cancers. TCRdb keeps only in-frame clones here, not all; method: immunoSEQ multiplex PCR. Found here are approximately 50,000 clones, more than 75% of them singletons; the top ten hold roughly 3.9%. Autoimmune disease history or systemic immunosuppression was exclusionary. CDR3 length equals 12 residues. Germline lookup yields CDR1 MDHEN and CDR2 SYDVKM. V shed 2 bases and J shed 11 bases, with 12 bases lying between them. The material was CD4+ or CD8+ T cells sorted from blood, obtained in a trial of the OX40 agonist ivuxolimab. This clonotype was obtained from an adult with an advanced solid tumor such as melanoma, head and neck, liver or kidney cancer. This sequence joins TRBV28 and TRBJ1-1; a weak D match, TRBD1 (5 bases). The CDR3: CASSLGRGQAFF. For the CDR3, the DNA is TGTGCCAGCAGTTTAGGGCGGGGCCAGGCTTTCTTT.